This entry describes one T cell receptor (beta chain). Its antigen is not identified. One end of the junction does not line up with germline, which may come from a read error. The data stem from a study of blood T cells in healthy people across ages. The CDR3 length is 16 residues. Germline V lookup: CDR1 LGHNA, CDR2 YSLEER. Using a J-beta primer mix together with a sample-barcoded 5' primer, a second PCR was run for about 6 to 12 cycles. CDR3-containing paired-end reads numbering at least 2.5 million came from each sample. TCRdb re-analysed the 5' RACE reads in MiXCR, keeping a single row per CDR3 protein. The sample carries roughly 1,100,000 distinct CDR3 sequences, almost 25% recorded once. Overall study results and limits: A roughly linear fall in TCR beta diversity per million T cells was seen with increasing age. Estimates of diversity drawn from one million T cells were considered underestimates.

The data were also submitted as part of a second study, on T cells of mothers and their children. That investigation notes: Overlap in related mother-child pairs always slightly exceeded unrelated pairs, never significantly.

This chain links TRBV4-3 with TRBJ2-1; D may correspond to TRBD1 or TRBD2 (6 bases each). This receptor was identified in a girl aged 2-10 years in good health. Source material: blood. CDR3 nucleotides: TGCGCCGGCAGCCAAGATATAAGGGGGGTATATAATGAGCAGTTCTTC. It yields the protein CAGSQDIRGVYNEQFF.